The rows below give T cell receptor beta chains drawn from one sample of a study of CD8 T cells in Susac syndrome. TCRdb passed the immunoSEQ multiplex PCR reads through MiXCR, listing each CDR3 protein once. The sample yields 200,000 to 250,000 distinct CDR3 sequences, 93% seen once. Sequenced: CD4+ T cells from PBMCs. Receptor source: a human donor with multiple sclerosis. The CDR3 runs from the conserved cysteine through the conserved F or W. The order of the fields is clone size, D gene, V gene, J gene, CDR3 protein, CDR3 DNA. The D gene is left open where the match is weak. Clone size is not always given. Where it is, it says once, few, many or a class for expanded clones.

>.|.|TRBV9|TRBJ2-7
CASSATEGGGSYEQYF
TGTGCCAGCAGCGCCACCGAGGGGGGGGGCTCCTACGAGCAGTACTTC
>.|TRBD2|TRBV29-1|TRBJ2-3
CSVEIAGVRTDTQYF
TGCAGCGTTGAGATAGCGGGGGTGCGCACAGATACGCAGTATTTT
>.|.|TRBV12-5|TRBJ1-5
CASSTGDQPQHF
TGTGCTAGTTCCACCGGTGATCAGCCCCAGCATTTT
>.|.|TRBV10-3|TRBJ1-5
CAISEDSGVQPQHF
TGTGCCATCAGTGAAGACAGTGGCGTCCAGCCCCAGCATTTT
>.|.|TRBV19|TRBJ2-1
CASQLTAGSPKIYNEQFF
TGTGCCAGCCAACTTACCGCCGGGTCCCCCAAAATCTACAATGAGCAGTTCTTC
>.|TRBD1|TRBV4-1|TRBJ1-6
CASSLYPGTGNSPLHF
TGCGCCAGCAGCCTCTATCCCGGGACAGGGAATTCACCCCTCCACTTT
>.|TRBD1|TRBV7-7|TRBJ2-7
CASSLLAGTGEEQYF
TGTGCCAGCAGCCTTCTAGCCGGGACAGGGGAAGAGCAGTACTTC
>.|.|TRBV19|TRBJ1-6
CASNYLGVTPLHF
TGTGCCAGTAACTACCTTGGGGTAACACCCCTCCACTTT
>.|.|TRBV19|TRBJ1-1
CASSGAVNTEAFF
TGTGCCAGTAGTGGGGCGGTGAACACTGAAGCTTTCTTT
>.|TRBD1|TRBV6-6|TRBJ2-7
CASSYDRGLGEQYF
TGTGCCAGCAGTTACGACAGGGGACTCGGGGAGCAGTACTTC
>.|TRBD1|TRBV6-5|TRBJ2-1
CASSSDRVGYNEQFF
TGTGCCAGCAGTTCGGACAGGGTAGGGTACAATGAGCAGTTCTTC
>.|.|TRBV30|TRBJ1-2
CAWSVIGSYGYTF
TGTGCCTGGAGTGTAATAGGCAGCTATGGCTACACCTTC
>.|.|TRBV7-2|TRBJ2-1
CASRPGRGAGPALF
TGTGCCAGCAGACCGGGCAGGGGGGCAGGGCCCGCCTTATTC
>once|TRBD2|TRBV5-1|TRBJ2-1
CASRTSGGSYNEQFF
TGCGCCAGCAGGACTAGCGGGGGCTCCTACAATGAGCAGTTCTTC
>.|TRBD1|TRBV2|TRBJ1-5
CASRRDSQRAQPQHF
TGTGCCAGCAGACGGGACAGCCAAAGGGCTCAGCCCCAGCATTTT
>.|TRBD2|TRBV24-1|TRBJ2-5
CATSDSGTSGSGQETQYF
TGTGCCACCAGTGATTCGGGGACTAGCGGGAGCGGACAAGAGACCCAGTACTTC
>.|.|TRBV23-1|TRBJ1-1
CASSQLREAEAFF
TGCGCCAGCAGTCAGCTCAGGGAGGCTGAAGCTTTCTTT
>.|.|TRBV10-3|TRBJ1-2
CAISGLGGYTF
TGTGCCATCAGTGGACTAGGTGGCTACACCTTC
>.|TRBD1|TRBV29-1|TRBJ1-5
CSVELTRTGVEGDHF
TGCAGCGTTGAACTGACGCGGACAGGGGTAGAGGGAGATCATTTT
>.|TRBD1|TRBV6-5|TRBJ2-6
CASSIDRDRANVLTF
TGTGCCAGCAGCATAGACAGGGACCGGGCCAACGTCCTGACTTTC
>.|.|TRBV18|TRBJ2-3
CASSPLPHQTSQDTQYF
TGTGCCAGCTCACCCCTCCCCCATCAAACCAGCCAAGATACGCAGTATTTT
>.|TRBD1|TRBV7-2|TRBJ1-5
CASSSQGVHQPQHF
TGTGCCAGCAGCTCCCAGGGGGTCCATCAGCCCCAGCATTTT
>.|TRBD1|TRBV7-2|TRBJ2-3
CASSLVLSYRGVSTDTQYF
TGTGCCAGCAGCTTGGTCCTCTCCTACAGGGGAGTAAGCACAGATACGCAGTATTTT
>.|.|TRBV20-1|TRBJ2-1
CSARDGSGTYNEQFF
TGCAGTGCTAGAGACGGTTCGGGGACCTACAATGAGCAGTTCTTC
>.|.|TRBV2|TRBJ1-1
CASGPNRNTEAFF
TGTGCCAGCGGCCCGAACAGGAACACTGAAGCTTTCTTT
>once|.|TRBV2|TRBJ1-3
CASSDWSRASGNTIYF
TGTGCCAGCAGTGATTGGAGCAGGGCCTCTGGAAACACCATATATTTT
>.|.|TRBV13|TRBJ1-3
CASSSSSSGNTIYF
TGTGCCAGCAGCTCCTCGAGTTCCGGAAACACCATATATTTT
>.|.|TRBV7-2|TRBJ1-2
CASSPQGRANYGYTF
TGTGCCAGCAGCCCCCAGGGACGTGCTAACTATGGCTACACCTTC
>.|.|TRBV27|TRBJ2-5
CASSLSQGSKLATQYF
TGTGCCAGCAGTTTATCGCAGGGGTCGAAGTTGGCGACCCAGTACTTC
>.|TRBD1|TRBV14|TRBJ2-4
CASSQDRQGKNIQYF
TGTGCCAGCAGCCAAGATCGACAGGGGAAAAACATTCAGTACTTC
>.|.|TRBV12-3/TRBV12-4|TRBJ2-7
CASTPRVGSKQYF
TGTGCCAGCACCCCCAGGGTGGGCTCCAAGCAGTACTTC
>.|.|TRBV30|TRBJ2-7
CAWSVSRVSEQYF
TGTGCCTGGAGTGTGAGCAGGGTCAGCGAGCAGTACTTC
>.|TRBD1|TRBV20-1|TRBJ2-7
CSASEAGGARYEQYF
TGCAGTGCTTCGGAGGCAGGGGGCGCGAGATACGAGCAGTACTTC
>once|.|TRBV4-1|TRBJ2-1
CASSRTGQNNEQFF
TGCGCCAGCAGCCGAACCGGACAGAACAATGAGCAGTTCTTC
>once|.|TRBV4-2|TRBJ2-1
CASSRNTPRGGHHNEQFF
TGTGCCAGCAGCCGCAATACCCCTAGGGGGGGCCATCACAATGAGCAGTTCTTC
>.|.|TRBV3-1|TRBJ1-1
CASSQEGRFNTEAFF
TGTGCCAGCAGCCAAGAGGGACGCTTCAACACTGAAGCTTTCTTT
>.|TRBD1|TRBV28|TRBJ2-7
CASTRLDRVYEQYF
TGTGCCAGCACTCGGCTGGACAGGGTGTACGAGCAGTACTTC
>.|.|TRBV6-5|TRBJ1-1
CASSYSTPGPEAFF
TGTGCCAGCAGTTACTCGACCCCGGGACCTGAAGCTTTCTTT
>.|TRBD1|TRBV10-3|TRBJ2-1
CAISESGQGDNNEQFF
TGTGCCATCAGTGAGTCTGGACAGGGGGATAACAATGAGCAGTTCTTC